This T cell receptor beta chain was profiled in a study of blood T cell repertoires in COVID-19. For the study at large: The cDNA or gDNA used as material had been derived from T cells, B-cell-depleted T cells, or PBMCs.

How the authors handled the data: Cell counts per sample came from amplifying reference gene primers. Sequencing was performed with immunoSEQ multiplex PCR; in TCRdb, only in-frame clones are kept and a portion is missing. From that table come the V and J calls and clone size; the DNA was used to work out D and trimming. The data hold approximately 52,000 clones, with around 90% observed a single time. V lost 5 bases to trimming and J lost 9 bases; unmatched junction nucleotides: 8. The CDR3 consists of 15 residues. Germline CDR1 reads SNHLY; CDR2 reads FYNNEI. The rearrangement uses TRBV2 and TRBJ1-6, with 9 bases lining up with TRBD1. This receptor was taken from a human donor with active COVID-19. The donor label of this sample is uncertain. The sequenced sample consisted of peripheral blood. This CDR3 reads CASSSNRGRSSPLHF. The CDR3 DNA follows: TGTGCCAGCAGTTCGAACAGGGGGCGCAGTTCACCCCTCCACTTT. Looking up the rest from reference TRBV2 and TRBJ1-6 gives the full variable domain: EPEVTQTPSHQVTQMGQEVILRCVPISNHLYFYWYRQILGQKVEFLVSFYNNEISEKSEIFDDQFSVERPDGSNFTLKIRSTKLEDSAMYFCASSSNRGRSSPLHFGNGTRLTVT.